The 16 T cell receptor beta chains presented below share a single source sample, sequenced in a study of T cell changes during pregnancy in multiple sclerosis. Sequencing was performed with immunoSEQ multiplex PCR; in TCRdb, only in-frame clones are kept and a portion is missing. The table shows almost 95,000 clones, with about 92% occurring only once. The specimen was peripheral blood, collected in the first trimester of pregnancy. Receptors were obtained from a female donor with multiple sclerosis, enrolled in a pregnancy study.

The V call is TRBV11-3, the J call TRBJ2-1, with 7 bases aligning to TRBD1. The V and J ends lost 5 bases and 4 bases, in that order; junction bases with no gene match: 5. This CDR3 contains 14 residues. Germline CDR1 is SGHNT and CDR2 is YENEEA. Written as DNA, the CDR3 is TGTGCCAGCAGCCCGGGACAGAAATACAATGAGCAGTTCTTC. Its protein product is CASSPGQKYNEQFF. The whole variable domain, remainder taken from reference TRBV11-3 and TRBJ2-1, is EAGVVQSPRYKIIEKKQPVAFWCNPISGHNTLYWYLQNLGQGPELLIRYENEEAVDDSQLPKDRFSAERLKGVDSTLKIQPAELGDSAVYLCASSPGQKYNEQFFGPGTRLTVL.

This clone was recorded once. The chain uses TRBV5-5 and TRBJ2-7, with D possibly matching TRBD1 (6 bases). CDR1 and CDR2 (germline): SGHKS, YYEKEE (reference sequence). The V and J ends lost 3 bases and 0 bases respectively, with 10 bases between them. CDR3 size: 14 residues. The CDR3: CASSWGHSSYEQYF. CDR3 coding DNA: TGTGCCAGCAGCTGGGGACATAGCTCCTACGAGCAGTACTTC.

This clone turned up a few times. This chain connects TRBV9 to TRBJ1-1; D unresolved. Germline values: CDR1 SGDLS, CDR2 YYNGEE. CDR3 length: 15 residues. The V end lost 0 bases, the J end lost 0 bases, and 9 bases lay between the germline ends. The CDR3 here is CASSVGALMNTEAFF. The CDR3 DNA sequence: TGTGCCAGCAGCGTAGGAGCTTTAATGAACACTGAAGCTTTCTTT.

This clone was counted between two and nine times. The V and J genes are TRBV19 and TRBJ1-1; D unresolved. This CDR3 spans 14 amino acids. The V and J ends lost 1 base and 1 base respectively, with 7 bases between them. Germline V gene lookup returns CDR1 LNHDA and CDR2 SQIVND (reference sequence). The DNA of the CDR3 is TGTGCCAGTAGTATAGCCGCAGGGAACACTGAAGCTTTCTTT. It specifies CASSIAAGNTEAFF.

The gene calls are TRBV27 and TRBJ1-2, with D uncertain. V was shortened by 5 bases and J by 3 bases, with 10 bases between the two germline ends. The germline V gene has CDR1 MNHEY and CDR2 SMNVEV (reference sequence). The CDR3 is 13 amino acids. CDR3 sequence reads: CASSPHNYYGYTF. CDR3 coding DNA: TGTGCCAGCAGTCCCCACAATTACTATGGCTACACCTTC.

The V call is TRBV5-4, the J call TRBJ2-2; tentative D call: TRBD1 (6 bases). The CDR3 runs 16 residues. Germline CDR1 is SGHNT and CDR2 is YYREEE (reference sequence). V lost 0 bases and J 2 bases, leaving 11 bases between the germline ends. Here the CDR3 DNA reads TGTGCCAGCAGCTTGGTACAGGGCATCAACACCGGGGAGCTGTTTTTT. Protein product: CASSLVQGINTGELFF. The full variable domain, completed using reference TRBV5-4 and TRBJ2-2, is ETGVTQSPTHLIKTRGQQVTLRCSSQSGHNTVSWYQQALGQGPQFIFQYYREEENGRGNFPPRFSGLQFPNYSSELNVNALELDDSALYLCASSLVQGINTGELFFGEGSRLTVL.

The chain employs TRBV5-1 and TRBJ2-1; tentative D call: TRBD2 (6 bases). This CDR3 comprises 15 residues. Deletions cut 4 bases from V and 3 bases from J, with 14 bases between. CDR1 and CDR2 (germline): SGHRS, YFSETQ. The CDR3 bases are TGCGCCAGCAGCCCACAACAGGACTACTACAATGAGCAGTTCTTC. Translation: CASSPQQDYYNEQFF.

The rearrangement uses TRBV7-6 and TRBJ2-3; 11 bases are shared with TRBD2. The CDR3 has 16 amino acids. Germline CDR1 reads SGHVS; CDR2 reads FNYEAQ. Germline trimming cut 6 bases from V and 6 bases from J; bases unmatched to any gene: 11. The chain's CDR3 is CASRALAGGISDTQYF. The DNA for the CDR3 is TGTGCCAGCAGAGCCCTAGCGGGAGGAATTTCGGATACGCAGTATTTT.

The gene calls are TRBV19 and TRBJ1-3, with TRBD1 identical over 7 bases. V gave up 8 bases and J gave up 6 bases; unmatched junction bases: 10. The CDR3 loop spans 14 amino acids. Germline V CDR1 and CDR2: LNHDA, SQIVND (reference sequence). The CDR3 sequence is CASSTGTALNTIYF. The CDR3, as DNA: TGTGCCAGTTCGACCGGGACAGCTCTAAACACCATATATTTT.

This clone was seen a handful of times. The rearrangement uses TRBV12-5 and TRBJ2-2; possibly TRBD2 for D (5 bases). Deletions cut 1 base from V and 2 bases from J, with 11 bases between. This CDR3 contains 16 residues. Per germline, CDR1 LGHNT and CDR2 FRNRAP. CDR3 bases: TGTGCTAGTGGTTTGGCCTTGAGGGAAAACACCGGGGAGCTGTTTTTT. Encoded protein: CASGLALRENTGELFF.

This clone is a singleton in its sample. The gene calls are TRBV29-1 and TRBJ2-2; 9 positions agree with TRBD1. This CDR3 has 15 residues. V was pared by 3 bases and J by 4 bases, with 6 bases of the junction left unmatched. CDR1 and CDR2 (germline): SQVTM, ANQGSEA. CDR3 loop: CSVDPDRGITGELFF. The CDR3 nucleotides are TGCAGCGTTGATCCGGACAGGGGTATCACCGGGGAGCTGTTTTTT.

J is TRBJ2-7 and V is TRBV27; tentative D call: TRBD2 (5 bases). This CDR3 is 15 amino acids long. Trimming removed 5 bases at V and 0 bases at J, with 14 bases between. The germline CDR1 and CDR2 sequences are MNHEY and SMNVEV (reference sequence). The CDR3 region is CASSPRTRSSYEQYF. The CDR3 DNA follows: TGTGCCAGCAGTCCCCGGACTCGGAGCTCCTACGAGCAGTACTTC.

The chain employs TRBV9 and TRBJ2-3, with 10 nucleotides matching TRBD2. The length of the CDR3 is 16 residues. J was trimmed by 2 bases and V by 3 bases; bases with no gene match: 6. The germline CDR1 and CDR2 sequences are SGDLS and YYNGEE. This CDR3 is CASSERTSGFTDTQYF. The CDR3 DNA reads TGTGCCAGCAGCGAACGGACTAGCGGATTCACAGATACGCAGTATTTT. The variable domain in full, with the rest retrieved from reference TRBV9 and TRBJ2-3, is DSGVTQTPKHLITATGQRVTLRCSPRSGDLSVYWYQQSLDQGLQFLIQYYNGEERAKGNILERFSAQQFPDLHSELNLSSLELGDSALYFCASSERTSGFTDTQYFGPGTRLTVL.

This sequence joins TRBV9 and TRBJ1-2; D gene uncertain. CDR3 length: 12 amino acids. Germline V gene data show CDR1 as SGDLS and CDR2 as YYNGEE. Trimming shortened V by 0 bases and J by 6 bases, and 6 bases separated the two germline ends. The CDR3 DNA reads TGTGCCAGCAGCGTAGCTGGCCATGGCTACACCTTC. As protein: CASSVAGHGYTF.

The chain is built from TRBV30 and TRBJ1-5, with 9 bases identical to TRBD1. Germline loops: CDR1 GTSNPN, CDR2 SVGIG (reference sequence). This CDR3 contains 17 residues. Trimming took 2 bases from V and 0 from J; bases not matched to a gene: 8. Here the CDR3 reads CAWSNTGGDYSNQPQHF. The DNA of the CDR3 is TGTGCCTGGAGTAATACAGGGGGCGACTATAGCAATCAGCCCCAGCATTTT. Drawing the rest from reference TRBV30 and TRBJ1-5, the complete variable domain is SQTIHQWPATLVQPVGSPLSLECTVEGTSNPNLYWYRQAAGRGLQLLFYSVGIGQISSEVPQNLSASRPQDRQFILSSKKLLLSDSGFYLCAWSNTGGDYSNQPQHFGDGTRLSIL.

The chain couples TRBV6-5 to TRBJ1-3; no firm D call. Germline V gene lookup returns CDR1 MNHEY and CDR2 SVGAGI. Trimming pared 4 bases from V and 4 bases from J, leaving 5 bases between. This CDR3 region has 12 residues. This chain's CDR3 is CASSSLGNTIYF. For the CDR3, the DNA is TGTGCCAGCAGTTCCCTGGGAAACACCATATATTTT.